This T cell receptor beta chain is from a study of control samples from healthy donors and cancer patients. J lost 0 bases, V lost 2 bases, and 7 bases had no gene match. The CDR3 sequence is 16 residues long. CDR1 and CDR2 from the germline V gene are SEHNR and FQNEAQ (reference sequence). Profiled with immunoSEQ multiplex PCR; TCRdb holds only in-frame clones, not every one. This sample carries about 190,000 clones, roughly nine tenths of them seen once, and the ten largest clones take about 2%. Sequenced input: blood. This rearrangement joins TRBV7-9 to TRBJ2-7, with 7 bases lining up with TRBD2. This receptor was identified in a man under 40 in good health. In DNA, the CDR3 is TGTGCCAGCAGCTTATTTGGGGGAGGGACCTCCTACGAGCAGTACTTC. This translates into CASSLFGGGTSYEQYF.